The rows below give T cell receptor beta chains drawn from one sample of a study of control samples from healthy donors and cancer patients. Method: immunoSEQ multiplex PCR; TCRdb's copy keeps in-frame clones and lacks some. The table lists some 94,000 clones, 70% to 90% of them singletons. Sequencing was done on a sample of PBMCs. The source of these receptors is a woman aged 45-65 years with colorectal cancer. Both conserved end residues are trimmed from each CDR3. The order of the fields is clone size, D gene, V gene, CDR3 protein. D genes are given only for firm matches. Expanded clones are given a class, and other clones once, few, many or no size at all.

size: -; D: -; V: TRBV30; CDR3: ACEGIGTEAF
size: -; D: TRBD2; V: TRBV28; CDR3: ASTSGLAGVFEQF
size: -; D: TRBD2; V: TRBV20-1; CDR3: SASPAWGSGGWDTQY
size: -; D: -; V: TRBV10-2; CDR3: ASSDGGRMNYGYT
size: -; D: -; V: TRBV5-4; CDR3: ASSSTGREAF
size: once; D: -; V: TRBV6-5; CDR3: ASSYSWQTSTEAF
size: once; D: -; V: TRBV2; CDR3: ASSDIQGDYGYT
size: -; D: -; V: TRBV25-1; CDR3: ASSESLGTGETQY
size: -; D: TRBD1; V: TRBV12-5; CDR3: ASGYTGTGGSGNQPQH
size: -; D: -; V: TRBV7-2; CDR3: ASTTGGGRSETEAF
size: -; D: -; V: TRBV3-1/TRBV3-2; CDR3: ASSQEAGDYGYT
size: -; D: TRBD1; V: TRBV7-3; CDR3: ASSGQVNTEAF
size: -; D: TRBD1; V: TRBV19; CDR3: ASSMAPLGQLNTEAF
size: -; D: -; V: TRBV6-5; CDR3: ASSPTRVGNTIY
size: -; D: TRBD2; V: TRBV28; CDR3: ASSFERLGGDEQF
size: -; D: -; V: TRBV7-7; CDR3: ASSSGPGNTIY
size: -; D: -; V: TRBV5-8; CDR3: ASCHATRGETQY
size: -; D: -; V: TRBV19; CDR3: ASSRGPYSNQPQH
size: -; D: -; V: TRBV6-5; CDR3: ASLDRTGRGELF
size: -; D: TRBD1; V: TRBV28; CDR3: ASIQGGGYGYT
size: few; D: TRBD1; V: TRBV4-1; CDR3: ASSQDWTGQPQH
size: -; D: -; V: TRBV3-1/TRBV3-2; CDR3: ASSPGGTGANVLT